This T cell receptor (beta chain) was identified during a study of blood T cell repertoires in COVID-19. Germline-derived CDR1 and CDR2 are SGHRS and YFSETQ. V lost 1 base and J 0 bases, leaving 7 bases between the germline ends. This CDR3 contains 14 residues. Sequenced by immunoSEQ multiplex PCR; TCRdb stores in-frame clones only, minus some. Altogether 300,000 or so clones are present, 70% to 90% being singletons, with the ten largest covering 6.9%. This clone was seen once. This sequence joins TRBV5-1 and TRBJ1-1; D is perhaps TRBD1 (6 bases). The sequenced material came from peripheral blood. The clonotype comes from a woman aged 30 to 39 who had recovered from COVID-19. Here the CDR3 DNA reads TGCGCCAGCAGCTTGACAGGGCTGAACACTGAAGCTTTCTTT. This gives the protein CASSLTGLNTEAFF.